This entry lists 16 T cell receptor beta chains sequenced from one sample in a study of T cells after yellow fever vaccination. TCRdb recomputed calls from the 5' RACE reads with MiXCR, one row per CDR3 protein. This table has hundreds of thousands of distinct CDR3 sequences, under 20% appearing once. This sample comprised PBMCs, obtained before the yellow fever booster vaccination. The receptors derive from a man aged 18 to 30 who received the YFV17D yellow fever vaccine.

V gene TRBV7-8 combines with J gene TRBJ2-5; D uncertain. Trimming left V 0 bases short and J 5 bases short, with 13 bases between. Germline assignment: CDR1 SGHVS and CDR2 FQNEAQ. There are 15 residues in the CDR3. The CDR3: CASSLAGTWWETQYF. The CDR3 region has the DNA TGTGCCAGCAGCTTAGCAGGAACTTGGTGGGAGACCCAGTACTTC.

This clonotype was recorded at least ten times. The CDR3 sequence is CASSSRTLEAFF. CDR3 in DNA: TGTGCCAGCAGCTCGAGGACGTTAGAAGCTTTCTTT. The V and J genes are TRBV7-2 and TRBJ1-1; D unclear. This CDR3 comprises 12 residues. Per germline, CDR1 SGHTA and CDR2 FQGNSA. The germline V and J ends were trimmed by 4 bases and 8 bases, with 11 bases remaining between them.

This chain connects TRBV29-1 to TRBJ2-3, with 8 bases fitting TRBD2. This CDR3 is built from 15 residues. Germline-derived CDR1 and CDR2 are SQVTM and ANQGSEA. J gave up 2 bases and V 4 bases, and 8 bases lay outside the gene matches. CDR3 DNA sequence: TGCAGCGTTGTCGGGGGGACTAGAACCACAGATACGCAGTATTTT. Residues: CSVVGGTRTTDTQYF.

The rearrangement uses TRBV4-3 and TRBJ1-2, with unresolved D. CDR3 size: 16 residues. The V gene lost 0 bases and the J gene lost 6 bases, with 17 bases spanning the gap. Germline lookup yields CDR1 LGHNA and CDR2 YSLEER. In nucleotides, the CDR3 is TGCGCCAGCAGCCAAGATAATGCGGTTCGACGGGATGGCTACACCTTC. Protein sequence: CASSQDNAVRRDGYTF.

This chain links TRBV7-2 with TRBJ2-2; tentatively, D is TRBD2 (7 bases). The CDR3 covers 15 residues. Deletions cut 6 bases from V and 7 bases from J, with 18 bases between. Germline V CDR1 and CDR2: SGHTA, FQGNSA. The CDR3 sequence is CASRPRGAISGELFF. The CDR3 region has the DNA TGTGCCAGCAGACCCCGGGGGGCTATTAGCGGGGAGCTGTTTTTT.

This clonotype appeared a few times. J is TRBJ2-7 and V is TRBV6-4; no firm D call. This CDR3 contains 16 residues. CDR1 and CDR2 (germline): MRHNA, SNTAGT. The V and J ends lost 2 bases and 3 bases respectively, with 17 bases between them. The DNA of the CDR3 is TGTGCCAGCAGTGACCCGGGTCAGGCCACCGTCTACGAGCAGTACTTC. As protein: CASSDPGQATVYEQYF.

The chain joins TRBV12-3 or TRBV12-4 to TRBJ1-2, with D perhaps matching TRBD1 (5 bases). With 1 base removed from V and 4 bases from J, the gap between germline ends came to 13 bases. This CDR3 spans 15 amino acids. The CDR3 nucleotides are TGTGCCAGCAGTTTAGAGGCGGGGGTGAGCTATGGCTACACCTTC. Protein sequence: CASSLEAGVSYGYTF.

The J gene is TRBJ2-3, the V gene TRBV6-2 or TRBV6-3; a weak D match, TRBD2 (6 bases). Germline V gene lookup returns CDR1 MNHEY and CDR2 SVGEGT. The V and J ends lost 2 bases and 2 bases respectively, with 8 bases between them. The CDR3 runs to 14 residues. The CDR3 reads CASSYAGNTDTQYF. DNA for the CDR3: TGTGCCAGCAGTTACGCGGGGAACACAGATACGCAGTATTTT.

The chain has TRBV12-3 or TRBV12-4 and TRBJ1-6, with D uncertain. V dropped 6 bases and J dropped 9 bases, with 18 bases sitting between them. This CDR3 region has 15 residues. In DNA, the CDR3 is TGTGCCAGCAGCCCAAGTCCCGGGTTGGGTTCACCCCTCCACTTT. Its protein product is CASSPSPGLGSPLHF.

This rearrangement joins TRBV4-3 to TRBJ1-4; TRBD1 is a possible D gene (5 bases). The V end lost 0 bases, the J end lost 3 bases, and 11 bases lay between the germline ends. The CDR3 length is 16 residues. Germline-derived CDR1 and CDR2 are LGHNA and YSLEER. CDR3: CASSQDSRDPNEKLFF. CDR3 sequence (DNA): TGCGCCAGCAGCCAAGACTCCCGGGACCCTAATGAAAAACTGTTTTTT.

This clonotype was found a few times. This chain joins TRBV7-9 and TRBJ2-7; 10 bases align to TRBD1. The germline CDR1 and CDR2 sequences are SEHNR and FQNEAQ (reference sequence). Trimming at V came to 4 bases and at J to 4 bases, leaving 7 bases not matched to a gene. The CDR3 is 15 residues long. The CDR3 region is CASSSPGQGLYEQYV. The CDR3, as DNA: TGTGCCAGCAGCTCTCCGGGACAGGGGCTTTACGAGCAGTACGTC.

This clonotype was detected only a few times. This rearrangement joins TRBV27 to TRBJ1-2; TRBD1 is a possible D gene (6 bases). Trimming removed 5 bases from V and 4 bases from J, with 17 bases in between. CDR1 is MNHEY and CDR2 is SMNVEV in the germline V gene (reference sequence). There are 15 residues in the CDR3. The CDR3 is CASSPRGARVYGYTF. The DNA of the CDR3 is TGTGCCAGCAGTCCCCGGGGGGCGCGGGTCTATGGCTACACCTTC.

The V and J genes are TRBV9 and TRBJ2-1; the match to TRBD2 covers 15 bases. V dropped 0 bases and J dropped 9; count of bases not matched to a gene: 4. CDR3 length: 16 residues. Germline CDR1 SGDLS, CDR2 YYNGEE. As DNA, the CDR3 is TGTGCCAGCAGCGTAGGAGGACTAGCGGGGGGGTCTGAGCAGTTCTTC. Protein product: CASSVGGLAGGSEQFF.

This chain links TRBV20-1 with TRBJ2-5; D might be TRBD1 (6 bases). CDR1 and CDR2 from the germline V gene are DFQATT and SNEGSKA (reference sequence). V was trimmed by 5 bases and J by 5 bases, leaving 18 bases between them. CDR3 length: 14 residues. The CDR3 reads CSAWDTGSSETQYF. The CDR3 region has the DNA TGCAGTGCTTGGGACACCGGGTCGTCTGAGACCCAGTACTTC.

The CDR3 sequence is CASHVSYNEQFF. The CDR3 region has the DNA TGCGCCAGCCACGTCTCCTACAATGAGCAGTTCTTC. This chain links TRBV5-1 with TRBJ2-1, with D uncertain. Trimming left V 7 bases short and J 0 bases short, with 5 bases between. The length of the CDR3 is 12 residues. Germline V gives CDR1 SGHRS, CDR2 YFSETQ.

There are many counts of this clonotype. The chain recombines TRBV6-6 with TRBJ2-1; no clear D. Germline CDR1 reads MNHNY; CDR2 reads SVGAGI (reference sequence). The CDR3 runs to 14 residues. V lost 4 bases and J 9 bases, leaving 16 bases between the germline ends. For the CDR3, the DNA is TGTGCCAGCAGTTCTCGGACCCGCGGCGCTGAGCAGTTCTTC. It yields the protein CASSSRTRGAEQFF.